Detailed here is one T cell receptor beta chain. Its specificity is not known. This sample was taken from a study of siplizumab effects on memory and regulatory T cells. Overall study findings and caveats: Naive T cells looked more diverse than memory cells, and they looked like major contributors to the alloresponse.

Roughly 10^5 TCR templates underwent assay in each sample. Here immunoSEQ multiplex PCR was the method, and the copy in TCRdb shows in-frame clones only, minus some. The table shows 99,000 or so clones, with about 93% occurring only once. V was pared by 5 bases and J by 4 bases, with 11 bases between. From germline, CDR1 is SGHVS and CDR2 FQNEAQ. The CDR3 consists of 13 residues. The chain couples TRBV7-8 to TRBJ1-1; possibly TRBD1 for D (5 bases). This receptor was taken from a human donor in good health. The specimen sequenced was Tregs sorted from blood. CDR3 sequence (DNA): TGTGCCAGCAGCCCACAGGTTTTCACTGAAGCTTTCTTT. Its protein product is CASSPQVFTEAFF.